A selection of T cell receptor beta chains follows, all from one sample in a study of tumor-infiltrating lymphocytes in primary liver carcinoma. Each CDR3 protein gets one entry after TCRdb re-called the multiplex PCR reads with MiXCR. The sample shows about 99,000 distinct CDR3 sequences, about three quarters of them seen only once. Sequenced: liver tumor tissue from sampling region 5. The receptors here all came from a woman aged 60-75 years with primary liver carcinoma and hepatitis B virus infection. The CDR3 runs from the conserved cysteine through the conserved F or W. A D gene is named only where the DNA matches it firmly. Clone size is shown for a subset of rows, as once, few, many or a class of expanded clone.

.	TRBV5-4	TRBJ2-3	TRBD2	17	TGTGCCAGCAGCCCCACCTATGGCGGGACTAGCACAGATACGCTGTATTTT	CASSPTYGGTSTDTLYF
.	TRBV7-2	TRBJ2-5	.	15	TGTGCCAGCAGCTTAGGGGGTGGGTCCGGGGAGACCCAGTACTTC	CASSLGGGSGETQYF
once	TRBV29-1	TRBJ2-2	TRBD2	15	TGCAGCGTTGAGGCCAGCGGGAGGCCCGGAGGGGAGCTGCTTTTT	CSVEASGRPGGELLF
few	TRBV28	TRBJ1-5	TRBD1	14	TGTGCCAGCAGACCTCAGGGGGAAGTACAGCCCCAGCATTTT	CASRPQGEVQPQHF
.	TRBV6-2/TRBV6-3	TRBJ2-7	.	15	TGTGCCAACAGTTACCGGATACACCAACTGGCGTCTACCCTCTTC	CANSYRIHQLASTLF
.	TRBV10-3	TRBJ2-2	.	16	TGTGCCATCAGCCCCCAAAGAGGTGATGGGTCCGGGGAGCTGTTTTTT	CAISPQRGDGSGELFF
.	TRBV29-1	TRBJ2-1	TRBD2	14	TGCAGCGTTGAAGGGACTAGCGGGCAGAATGAGCAGCTCTTC	CSVEGTSGQNEQLF
.	TRBV6-5	TRBJ1-2	TRBD1	13	TGTGCCAGCAGTCAAGGACAGGATCTGGGCTACACCTTC	CASSQGQDLGYTF
.	TRBV11-2	TRBJ2-2	TRBD2	15	TGTGCTAGCAGCCGGGCTAGCGGGAGCGTCGGGGAGCCGTTTTTT	CASSRASGSVGEPFF
.	TRBV28	TRBJ1-4	TRBD1	15	TGTGCCAGCAGTTTAACCTCCACAGGGGAGGAGAAACTGTTTTTT	CASSLTSTGEEKLFF
.	TRBV6-5	TRBJ2-5	.	15	TGTGCCAGCAGTTACTCGAACTGGTTCCAAGAGACCCAGTACTTC	CASSYSNWFQETQYF
.	TRBV6-2/TRBV6-3	TRBJ2-5	.	17	TGTGCCAGCGGTCACCTCTCTATAGCAGGAGCACGAGAGACCCAGTACTTC	CASGHLSIAGARETQYF
.	TRBV19	TRBJ2-1	TRBD2	15	TGTGCCAGTACCCAAAGCCTAGCGGGAGGTGGTGAGCAGTTCTTC	CASTQSLAGGGEQFF
few	TRBV28	TRBJ1-1	.	17	TGTGCCACTTCATTCCAGGGAATGGGAGGGTCAAGGACTGAAGCTTTCTTT	CATSFQGMGGSRTEAFF
few	TRBV20-1	TRBJ2-1	.	13	TGCAGTGCCGCGACGTATCAGAACAATGAGCAGTTCTTC	CSAATYQNNEQFF
few	TRBV11-2	TRBJ2-1	.	13	TGTGCCAGCAGCCGGGGCGGATATAATGGGCAGTTCTTC	CASSRGGYNGQFF
.	TRBV4-2	TRBJ2-1	TRBD2	17	TGTGCCAGCAGCCAAGAAATGAGTAGCGGGAGTTCGGGTGGGCAGTTCTTC	CASSQEMSSGSSGGQFF
.	TRBV6-6	TRBJ1-4	.	14	TGTGCCAGCAGGACATCGCGAGGGGTAGAAAAACTGTCTTTT	CASRTSRGVEKLSF
many	TRBV28	TRBJ1-6	.	15	TGTGCCAGCAGTAGTCTGGCGACTGGGGATTCACCCCTCCACTTT	CASSSLATGDSPLHF
medium-sized	TRBV11-2	TRBJ2-1	.	14	TGTGCCAGCAGACAGGTTCGGAGGGGAACTGAGCAGTTCTTC	CASRQVRRGTEQFF
.	TRBV11-2	TRBJ2-3	.	14	TGTGCCAGCAGCTTAGCGAGCGACACAGATACGCAGTATTTT	CASSLASDTDTQYF
many	TRBV28	TRBJ2-7	TRBD2	15	TGTGCCAGCAGACCAGGACTAGCGGGAGAGTACGAGCAGTACTTC	CASRPGLAGEYEQYF
.	TRBV6-6	TRBJ2-3	TRBD2	14	TGTGCCAACAGTCTCGGACTAGCGGGAGATAGGCAGTATTTT	CANSLGLAGDRQYF
once	TRBV4-1	TRBJ2-3	.	15	TGCGTCAGCAGCCAGGCACTACTAAGCACAGATACGCAGTATTTT	CVSSQALLSTDTQYF
.	TRBV5-5	TRBJ2-5	.	17	TGTGCCAGCATCCCGGGCGTGGGGCTCCAATTGAGAGAGAGCCAGTACTTC	CASIPGVGLQLRESQYF
many	TRBV28	TRBJ2-4	.	14	TGTGCCAGCAGCGGTTCACAGGAGGCGAACATTCAGTACTTC	CASSGSQEANIQYF
.	TRBV6-1	TRBJ2-1	TRBD1	15	TGTGCAAGCAGACTCGACAGGGGGTCCTTCAATGAGCAGTTCTTC	CASRLDRGSFNEQFF
.	TRBV29-1	TRBJ2-3	.	10	TGCAGCGCCGGTAGGGATACGCAGTATTTT	CSAGRDTQYF
many	TRBV29-1	TRBJ2-6	.	14	TGCAGCGTTGAAGGGGGGGCTGGGGCCAACGTCCTGACTTTC	CSVEGGAGANVLTF
many	TRBV6-1	TRBJ2-7	.	15	TGTGCCAGCAGTTTATCCAGCGTCCTCTCCTACGAGCAGTACTTC	CASSLSSVLSYEQYF
.	TRBV4-1	TRBJ1-6	TRBD1	15	TGCGCCAGGGGCCAAGGACAGGCTGATAATTCACTCCTCCACTTT	CARGQGQADNSLLHF
.	TRBV6-5	TRBJ1-1	TRBD1	13	TGTGCCAGCAGTCGGGACAGGGGGACTGGAGCTTTCTTT	CASSRDRGTGAFF
.	TRBV6-6	TRBJ1-5	.	15	TGTGCCAGCAGTTTCAGACGGGGCAGCAACCAGCCCCAGCATTTT	CASSFRRGSNQPQHF
.	TRBV20-1	TRBJ2-1	.	14	TGCAGTGCAAAGACCCTCAAGGCCTACAATGAGCAGTTCTTC	CSAKTLKAYNEQFF
many	TRBV5-1	TRBJ1-2	.	12	TGCGCCAGCAGCTTGGAGGTGGGCGGCTACACCTTC	CASSLEVGGYTF
.	TRBV11-2	TRBJ2-7	TRBD1	16	TGCGCCAGCAGTCAAGCAACAGACAGGGGAGCCTACGAGCAGTACTTC	CASSQATDRGAYEQYF
.	TRBV7-2	TRBJ2-7	TRBD1	15	TGTGCCAGCAGCTTAGGAGGGGGCGCGGGCTACAAGCAGTACTTC	CASSLGGGAGYKQYF
medium-sized	TRBV6-6	TRBJ2-7	TRBD2	14	TGTGCCAGCAGTAGCGGGACTAGGACCTACGAGCAGTACTTC	CASSSGTRTYEQYF
many	TRBV29-1	TRBJ2-5	.	11	TGCAGCGTACATTCTCAAGAGACCCAGTACTTC	CSVHSQETQYF
.	TRBV9	TRBJ1-2	TRBD1	15	TGTGCCAGCAGCCATCCCGACAGGGCGGTCTATGGCTACACCTTC	CASSHPDRAVYGYTF
many	TRBV6-6	TRBJ2-3	.	16	TGTGCCAGCAGTCGTGCCGGGACAACTATCACAGATACGCAGTATTTT	CASSRAGTTITDTQYF
.	TRBV6-1	TRBJ2-1	.	15	TGTGCCAGCCCCCCGACGGGGAGGAGGGTCCTTGAGCATTTCTTT	CASPPTGRRVLEHFF
.	TRBV11-3	TRBJ2-2	.	15	TGTGCCAGCAGCTTAGGAACTAGAAGGACCGGGGAGCTGCTTTTT	CASSLGTRRTGELLF
once	TRBV11-2	TRBJ2-2	.	15	TGTGCCAGCAACTGGGTGGGGTCCTTCACCGGGGAGTTGCTTTTT	CASNWVGSFTGELLF
many	TRBV4-1	TRBJ1-2	.	15	TGCGCCAGCAGCCAAGAACCCGGGGGGGGCTATGGCTACACCTTC	CASSQEPGGGYGYTF
.	TRBV9	TRBJ1-2	.	15	TGTGCCAGCAGCGTAGAGGGGGGTGTGTGGGCTGGCTACACCTTC	CASSVEGGVWAGYTF
medium-sized	TRBV12-3/TRBV12-4	TRBJ1-2	.	13	TGTGCCAGCAATCGCGCAGGGGCCTATGGCTACACCTTC	CASNRAGAYGYTF
many	TRBV12-3/TRBV12-4	TRBJ2-5	.	12	TGTGCCAGCAGTCCCAGGGGTGAGACCCAGTACTTC	CASSPRGETQYF
.	TRBV12-3/TRBV12-4	TRBJ1-6	TRBD1	14	TGTGCCATCAACAAGGGACAGGGTAATTCACCCCTCCACTTT	CAINKGQGNSPLHF
once	TRBV5-1	TRBJ2-4	TRBD2	16	TGCGCCATCAGCTTGGACGGGACTAGCTGGGGGGACATTCAGTACTTC	CAISLDGTSWGDIQYF
.	TRBV5-8	TRBJ1-5	.	14	TGTACAAGCACCTTCCCTTTGGGTAATCAGCCCCAGCATTTT	CTSTFPLGNQPQHF